The entry that follows covers one T cell receptor beta chain sequence. This clone's antigen is unknown. Base qualities are not at hand, and no much larger clone is one base apart. RNA was extracted using the RNeasy kit, and about 0.45 to 1 ug of the RNA was reverse transcribed with random hexamers. The immunoSEQ multiplex PCR assay, which covers 54 Vbeta and 13 Jbeta segments, was used to amplify TCR beta CDR3 regions. To correct PCR amplification bias, a synthetic template baseline was used for both primer optimization and computational correction. Under the source paper's analysis protocol: Only productive sequences were kept, with reads annotated to V, D and J genes according to IMGT and analyzed in immunoSEQ Analyzer. To calculate clonality, Shannon entropy was normalized by log2 of the number of productive unique sequences and then subtracted from one. Public and private clones were assessed among the 100 most prevalent clones of each patient and control. A clone was defined as Susac-specific if it was absent from the healthy and MS cohorts, from some 1,100 published viral clones and from other ImmuneACCESS disease sequences. TCRdb reprocessing: public reads trimmed at Q25 with fastp, clones called with MiXCR, in-frame beta chains kept. Rows merge per CDR3 protein into single entries with the most common DNA and genes. TCRdb's processing, not the authors', yielded these V and J calls. Recorded for this sample are around 280,000 distinct CDR3 sequences; 92% of them occurred a single time. The ten biggest clones cover less than 0.08% of the sample.

This entry belongs to a study of CD8 T cells in Susac syndrome (dated by TCRdb to between 2018 and 2020). Regarding the complete study: Repertoire sequencing was used to test whether CD8+ T cell activation and differentiation in Susac syndrome was antigen driven. Summary of the overall study and its limitations: The number of individuals in the TCR sequencing and HLA analysis was acknowledged as relatively small.

The CDR3 covers 15 residues, taking in both the cysteine and the phenylalanine. Only the CDR3 portion is preserved as DNA: 45 bases, with reading frame beginning at the first base. From a lookup of the germline V gene, CDR1 and CDR2 are MNHEY and SVGAGI. V is pared back by 0 bases and J by 3 bases, with 9 bases lying between the germline termini. High-throughput TCR beta sequencing profiled peripheral blood CD8+ and CD4+ T cells from healthy donors, Susac syndrome patients and multiple sclerosis patients. Multiple sclerosis controls were treatment-naive patients with stable or active relapsing-remitting disease fulfilling revised McDonald criteria. Bulk CD8+ and CD4+ T cells were purified by magnetic negative isolation, while CD8+ TEMRA cells were enriched using FACS. Blood was collected in EDTA tubes and processed within 24 hours, with PBMCs isolated through density gradient centrifugation. PBMCs intended for TCR sequencing were cryopreserved in liquid nitrogen and were subsequently thawed in a 37 degrees C water bath. The sorted or isolated CD4+, CD8+ and CD8+ TEMRA cells had a purity of 90% or higher.

This TCR derives from a human donor with multiple sclerosis. This chain joins TRBV6-5 to TRBJ1-3, with the D gene too uncertain to name. The source material was CD4+ T cells from PBMCs. The DNA is TGTGCCAGCAGTTACTCGAGGGAGAATGGAAACACCATATATTTT. It encodes CASSYSRENGNTIYF.